This T cell receptor (beta chain) originates from a study of blood T cell repertoires in COVID-19. Some clones are missing from TCRdb's copy, which holds only in-frame ones; the method was immunoSEQ multiplex PCR. Seen here are around 130,000 clones, around 83% observed once, and the top ten hold 18%. A few counts support this clone. There are 14 residues in the CDR3. Germline V lookup: CDR1 ENHRY, CDR2 SYGVKD. The J segment lost 0 bases and the V segment lost 10 bases, leaving 7 bases of the junction unmatched. Cohort placement rested on clinical history that participants reported themselves. This sequence was found in a man younger than 45 who had recovered from COVID-19. The rearrangement uses TRBV10-3 and TRBJ2-3; 7 bases map to TRBD2. Sequenced material: PBMCs or T cells enriched from blood (not recorded which). CDR3 sequence: CATLAETSTDTQYF. CDR3 coding DNA: TGTGCCACCCTAGCGGAGACTAGCACAGATACGCAGTATTTT.